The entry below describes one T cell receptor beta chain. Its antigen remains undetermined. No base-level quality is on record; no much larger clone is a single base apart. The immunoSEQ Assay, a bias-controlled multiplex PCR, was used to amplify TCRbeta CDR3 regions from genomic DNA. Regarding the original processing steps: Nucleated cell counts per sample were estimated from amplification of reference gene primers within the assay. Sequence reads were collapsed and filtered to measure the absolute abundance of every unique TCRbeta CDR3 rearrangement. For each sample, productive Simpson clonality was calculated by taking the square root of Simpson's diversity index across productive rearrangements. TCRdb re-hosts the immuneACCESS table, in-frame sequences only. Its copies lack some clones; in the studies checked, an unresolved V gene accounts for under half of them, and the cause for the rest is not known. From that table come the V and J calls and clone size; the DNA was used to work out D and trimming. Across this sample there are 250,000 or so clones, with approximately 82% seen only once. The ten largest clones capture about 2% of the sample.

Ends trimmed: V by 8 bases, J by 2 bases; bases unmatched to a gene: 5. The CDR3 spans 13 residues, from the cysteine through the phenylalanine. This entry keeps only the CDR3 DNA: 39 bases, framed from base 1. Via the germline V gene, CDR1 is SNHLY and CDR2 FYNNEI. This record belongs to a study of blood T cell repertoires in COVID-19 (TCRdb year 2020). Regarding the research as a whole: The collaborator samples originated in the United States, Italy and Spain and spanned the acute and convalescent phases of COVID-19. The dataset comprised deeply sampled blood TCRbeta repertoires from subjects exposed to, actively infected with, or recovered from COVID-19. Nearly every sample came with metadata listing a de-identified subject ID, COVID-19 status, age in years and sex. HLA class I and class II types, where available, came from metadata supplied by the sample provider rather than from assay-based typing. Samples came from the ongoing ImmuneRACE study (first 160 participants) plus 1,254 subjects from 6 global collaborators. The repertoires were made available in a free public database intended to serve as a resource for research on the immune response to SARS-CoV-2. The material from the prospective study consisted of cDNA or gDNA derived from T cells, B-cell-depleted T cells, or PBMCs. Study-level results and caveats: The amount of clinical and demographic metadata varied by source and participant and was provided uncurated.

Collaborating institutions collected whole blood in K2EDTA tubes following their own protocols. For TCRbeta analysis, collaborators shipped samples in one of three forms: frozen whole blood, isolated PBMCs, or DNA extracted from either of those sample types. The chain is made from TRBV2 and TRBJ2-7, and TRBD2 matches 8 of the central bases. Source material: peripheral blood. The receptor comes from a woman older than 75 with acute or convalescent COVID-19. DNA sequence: TGTGCCAGCGTAGCGGGGATTGCCTACGAGCAGTACTTC. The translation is CASVAGIAYEQYF.